The rows below give T cell receptor beta chains drawn from one sample of a study of T cell responses to AZD1222 COVID-19 vaccine. Sequencing used immunoSEQ multiplex PCR; TCRdb keeps in-frame clones, though not all of them. The sample includes 80,000 to 100,000 clones, approximately 90% seen only once; the top ten take roughly 2.7%. The source was peripheral blood, collected 28 days after the second AZD1222 dose. The receptors here all came from an adult who received the AZD1222 COVID-19 vaccine. Both conserved end residues are trimmed from each CDR3. The order of the fields is J gene, V gene, CDR3 protein.

J gene: TRBJ1-1
V gene: TRBV9
CDR3 protein: ASSVLLAPANTEAF

J gene: TRBJ2-2
V gene: TRBV11-3
CDR3 protein: ASSPHTSTGELF

J gene: TRBJ2-5
V gene: TRBV7-2
CDR3 protein: ASSFGGQRGVTQY

J gene: TRBJ1-4
V gene: TRBV5-6
CDR3 protein: ASSLEGATNEKLF

J gene: TRBJ2-1
V gene: TRBV19
CDR3 protein: ASSRLAGLYNEQF

J gene: TRBJ1-3
V gene: TRBV5-1
CDR3 protein: ASSFSPSAGNTIY

J gene: TRBJ1-4
V gene: TRBV30
CDR3 protein: AWTLGAGEKLF

J gene: TRBJ1-6
V gene: TRBV6-4
CDR3 protein: ASSQGNSPLH

J gene: TRBJ1-1
V gene: TRBV12-5
CDR3 protein: ASGLPKGTGQMNTEAF

J gene: TRBJ1-3
V gene: TRBV3-1/TRBV3-2
CDR3 protein: ASSQEAGGHSGNTIY

J gene: TRBJ2-3
V gene: TRBV5-1
CDR3 protein: ASSSLGFRASTDTQY

J gene: TRBJ2-5
V gene: TRBV14
CDR3 protein: ASSQVASVQETQY

J gene: TRBJ2-1
V gene: TRBV10-3
CDR3 protein: ATGLAGDEQF

J gene: TRBJ1-1
V gene: TRBV4-3
CDR3 protein: ASSQDLASEDTEAF

J gene: TRBJ1-6
V gene: TRBV6-1
CDR3 protein: ASSEAYGDSGSPLH

J gene: TRBJ1-3
V gene: TRBV11-2
CDR3 protein: ASSAGDPGNTIY

J gene: TRBJ1-2
V gene: TRBV4-2
CDR3 protein: ASSPNYPRADYGYT

J gene: TRBJ2-7
V gene: TRBV11-2
CDR3 protein: ASSYHYEQY

J gene: TRBJ1-2
V gene: TRBV30
CDR3 protein: ARDLDSYGYT

J gene: TRBJ1-6
V gene: TRBV11-2
CDR3 protein: ASSSEDRDYNSPLH

J gene: TRBJ2-1
V gene: TRBV6-6
CDR3 protein: ASSPTSGGNEQF

J gene: TRBJ2-5
V gene: TRBV15
CDR3 protein: ATSRDPKETQY

J gene: TRBJ2-2
V gene: TRBV7-3
CDR3 protein: ASSLDTGELF

J gene: TRBJ2-7
V gene: TRBV19
CDR3 protein: ASSKQGAYEQY

J gene: TRBJ2-5
V gene: TRBV7-9
CDR3 protein: ASSDSGFETQY

J gene: TRBJ2-7
V gene: TRBV9
CDR3 protein: ASSVEVDSGGGYEQY

J gene: TRBJ1-1
V gene: TRBV29-1
CDR3 protein: SVGGGPEAF

J gene: TRBJ2-2
V gene: TRBV6-4
CDR3 protein: ASSDLAGGSGELF

J gene: TRBJ2-1
V gene: TRBV9
CDR3 protein: ASSVVTSNEQF

J gene: TRBJ2-2
V gene: TRBV2
CDR3 protein: ASSEGLLTAGELF

J gene: TRBJ2-5
V gene: TRBV4-1
CDR3 protein: ASSQVEWAGGRETQY

J gene: TRBJ1-2
V gene: TRBV6-5
CDR3 protein: ASSYSGGVGGYT

J gene: TRBJ2-3
V gene: TRBV25-1
CDR3 protein: ASSLDWASGPDTQY

J gene: TRBJ1-4
V gene: TRBV3-1/TRBV3-2
CDR3 protein: ASSDYRGTNEKLF

J gene: TRBJ1-2
V gene: TRBV5-8
CDR3 protein: ASSSRGQGPYGYT

J gene: TRBJ1-3
V gene: TRBV5-4
CDR3 protein: ASSIGQGQRTGNTIY

J gene: TRBJ2-2
V gene: TRBV18
CDR3 protein: ASSPPGQMNTGELF

J gene: TRBJ1-2
V gene: TRBV4-3
CDR3 protein: ASSQGGRGLNYGYT

J gene: TRBJ1-5
V gene: TRBV18
CDR3 protein: ASSPQGARDQPQH

J gene: TRBJ2-1
V gene: TRBV19
CDR3 protein: ASSIRGLAGGQYNEQF

J gene: TRBJ2-3
V gene: TRBV27
CDR3 protein: ASSSLAGDWDTQY

J gene: TRBJ2-7
V gene: TRBV5-1
CDR3 protein: ASSLVGQAEGNYEQY

J gene: TRBJ2-3
V gene: TRBV25-1
CDR3 protein: AGQCLAGCTDTQY

J gene: TRBJ2-7
V gene: TRBV7-6
CDR3 protein: ASSSGPNYEQY

J gene: TRBJ1-2
V gene: TRBV13
CDR3 protein: ASSLGASNYGYT

J gene: TRBJ1-1
V gene: TRBV7-2
CDR3 protein: ASSLARTGFVVKNTEAF

J gene: TRBJ2-7
V gene: TRBV30
CDR3 protein: AWTKTGGAPWYEQY

J gene: TRBJ2-2
V gene: TRBV7-9
CDR3 protein: ASSLDGGGTTGELF

J gene: TRBJ2-1
V gene: TRBV9
CDR3 protein: ASSVAGSGGASEQF